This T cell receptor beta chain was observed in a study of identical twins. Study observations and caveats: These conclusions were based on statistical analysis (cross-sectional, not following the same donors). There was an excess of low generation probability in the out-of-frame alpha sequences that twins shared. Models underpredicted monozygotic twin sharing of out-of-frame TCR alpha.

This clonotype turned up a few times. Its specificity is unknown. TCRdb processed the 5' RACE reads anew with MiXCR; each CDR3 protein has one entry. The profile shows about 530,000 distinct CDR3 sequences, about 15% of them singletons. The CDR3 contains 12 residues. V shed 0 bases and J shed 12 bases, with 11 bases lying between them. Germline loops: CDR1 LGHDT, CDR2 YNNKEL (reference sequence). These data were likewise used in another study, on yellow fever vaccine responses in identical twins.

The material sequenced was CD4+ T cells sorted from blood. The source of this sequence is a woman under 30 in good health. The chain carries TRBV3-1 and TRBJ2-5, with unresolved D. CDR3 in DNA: TGTGCCAGCAGCCAAGATACGGCTGCCAAGTACTTC. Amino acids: CASSQDTAAKYF.